This T cell receptor (beta chain) was documented in a study of patients and donors after allogeneic stem cell transplantation. CDR1 and CDR2 from the germline V gene are LGHNA and YNFKEQ. The CDR3 totals 15 residues. Trimming cost V 5 bases and J 0 bases, with 14 bases left between them. This clonotype came up a few times. MiXCR was run by TCRdb on the RT-PCR reads, yielding one entry per CDR3 protein. The sample has about 960,000 distinct CDR3 sequences, more than 15% seen once. This chain joins TRBV4-2 and TRBJ2-7; D is perhaps TRBD2 (6 bases). The receptor was derived from a human donor who was either an allogeneic HSCT recipient or a stem cell or donor lymphocyte infusion donor (not recorded which). It is not recorded whose cells these are; they may come from a transplant donor. Sequenced material: blood, either unsorted or a sorted T cell fraction (not recorded which). The CDR3 DNA follows: TGTGCCAGCAGCGGGAGGCGGTGGAGCTCCTACGAGCAGTACTTC. The encoded protein is CASSGRRWSSYEQYF.